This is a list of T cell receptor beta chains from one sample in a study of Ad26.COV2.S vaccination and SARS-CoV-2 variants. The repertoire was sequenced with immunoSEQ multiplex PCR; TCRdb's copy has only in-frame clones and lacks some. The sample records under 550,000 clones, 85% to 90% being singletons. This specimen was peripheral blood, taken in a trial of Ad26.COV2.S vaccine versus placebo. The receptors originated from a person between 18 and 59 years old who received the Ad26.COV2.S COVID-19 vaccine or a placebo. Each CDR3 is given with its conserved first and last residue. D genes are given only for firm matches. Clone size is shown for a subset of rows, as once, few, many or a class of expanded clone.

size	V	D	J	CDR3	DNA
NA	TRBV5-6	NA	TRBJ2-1	CASSLLGPAYNEQFF	TGTGCCAGCAGCTTACTAGGCCCGGCCTACAATGAGCAGTTCTTC
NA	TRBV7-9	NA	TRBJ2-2	CASSSAGLGELFF	TGTGCCAGCAGCTCCGCCGGGCTCGGGGAGCTGTTTTTT
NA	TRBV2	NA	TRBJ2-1	CASSDVVEQFF	TGTGCCAGCAGTGATGTGGTTGAGCAGTTCTTC
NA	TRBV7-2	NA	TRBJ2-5	CASSLYQISQETQYF	TGTGCCAGCAGCTTATACCAAATCTCTCAAGAGACCCAGTACTTC
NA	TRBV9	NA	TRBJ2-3	CASSVGTGRSTDTQYF	TGTGCCAGCAGCGTAGGGACGGGACGAAGCACAGATACGCAGTATTTT
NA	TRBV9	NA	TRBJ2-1	CASSPSQGLINEQFF	TGTGCCAGCAGCCCTTCACAGGGATTAATCAATGAGCAGTTCTTC
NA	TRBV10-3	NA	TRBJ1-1	CATEGGFQTEAFF	TGTGCCACCGAAGGGGGGTTTCAAACTGAAGCTTTCTTT
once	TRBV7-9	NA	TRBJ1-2	CAKGTSYGYTF	TGTGCCAAGGGGACAAGCTATGGCTACACCTTC
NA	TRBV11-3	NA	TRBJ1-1	CASSRDGGTEAFF	TGTGCCAGCAGCCGAGACGGAGGGACTGAAGCTTTCTTT
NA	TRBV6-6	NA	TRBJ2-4	CASSEGGTGAKNIQYF	TGTGCCAGCAGCGAGGGGGGTACGGGGGCCAAAAACATTCAGTACTTC
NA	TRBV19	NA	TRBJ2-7	CASSIGGGNRRRQYF	TGTGCCAGTAGTATAGGAGGGGGGAATAGGCGGCGGCAGTACTTC
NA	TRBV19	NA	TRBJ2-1	CASCYGLRALGEQFF	TGTGCCAGTTGTTATGGGCTGCGGGCCCTAGGTGAGCAGTTCTTC
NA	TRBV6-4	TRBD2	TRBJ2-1	CATGTSGSSYNEQFF	TGTGCCACTGGGACTAGCGGGAGCTCCTACAATGAGCAGTTCTTC
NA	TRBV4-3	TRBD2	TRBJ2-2	CASSQPPGGTGELFF	TGCGCCAGCAGCCAGCCCCCGGGAGGCACCGGGGAGCTGTTTTTT
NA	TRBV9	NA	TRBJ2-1	CASSDRDTRGEQFF	TGTGCCAGCAGCGATCGGGACACAAGGGGAGAGCAGTTCTTC
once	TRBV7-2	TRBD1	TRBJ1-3	CASSFDRGFTGNTIYF	TGTGCCAGCAGCTTTGACAGGGGGTTTACTGGAAACACCATATATTTT
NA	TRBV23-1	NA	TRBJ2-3	CASSRGFLSTDTQYF	TGCGCCAGCAGTCGAGGGTTTCTTAGCACAGATACGCAGTATTTT
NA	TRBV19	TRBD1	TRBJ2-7	CASSGGPGQGYYEQYF	TGTGCCAGTAGTGGGGGGCCGGGACAGGGTTACTACGAGCAGTACTTC
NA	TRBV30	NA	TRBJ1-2	CAFVRVNYGYTF	TGTGCCTTTGTCAGGGTCAACTATGGCTACACCTTC
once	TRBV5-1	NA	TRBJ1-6	CASSLSTPGGVYNSPLHF	TGCGCCAGCAGCTTGAGCACACCCGGTGGGGTGTATAATTCACCCCTCCACTTT
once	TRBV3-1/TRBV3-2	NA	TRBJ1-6	CASSPTANSPLHF	TGTGCCAGCAGCCCGACAGCAAATTCACCCCTCCACTTT
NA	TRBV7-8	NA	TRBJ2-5	CASSLAFQGLQETQYF	TGTGCCAGCAGCTTAGCGTTTCAGGGCTTACAAGAGACCCAGTACTTC
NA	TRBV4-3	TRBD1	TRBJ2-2	CASSQLGTANTGELFF	TGCGCCAGCAGCCAACTCGGGACAGCGAACACCGGGGAGCTGTTTTTT
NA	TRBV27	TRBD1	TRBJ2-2	CASSFPGGVTGELFF	TGTGCCAGCAGTTTCCCAGGGGGCGTCACCGGGGAGCTGTTTTTT
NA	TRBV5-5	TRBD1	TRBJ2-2	CASSWAIQTGGVPGELFF	TGTGCCAGCAGCTGGGCGATTCAGACAGGGGGCGTCCCCGGGGAGCTGTTTTTT
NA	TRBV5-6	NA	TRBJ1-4	CASSAIGWKLFF	TGTGCCAGCAGCGCAATAGGGTGGAAACTGTTTTTT
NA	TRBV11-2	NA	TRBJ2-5	CASSLVRTGQDKTQYF	TGTGCCAGCAGCTTAGTTCGCACAGGCCAAGATAAGACCCAGTACTTC
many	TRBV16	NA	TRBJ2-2	CASSLKDGLNTGELFF	TGTGCCAGCAGCCTGAAGGACGGGCTGAACACCGGGGAGCTGTTTTTT
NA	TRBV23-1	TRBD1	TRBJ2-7	CASSQRCGTDSSEQYF	TGCGCCAGCAGTCAACGATGTGGGACAGACTCCTCCGAGCAGTACTTC
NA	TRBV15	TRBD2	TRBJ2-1	CATSIKTSGVEQFF	TGTGCCACCAGCATCAAGACTAGCGGGGTTGAGCAGTTCTTC
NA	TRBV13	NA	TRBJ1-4	CASSFTRLGQIEEKLFF	TGTGCCAGCAGCTTTACTCGGCTAGGACAGATTGAGGAAAAACTGTTTTTT
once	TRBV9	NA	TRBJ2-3	CASSVGGGASTDTQYF	TGTGCCAGCAGCGTAGGAGGAGGGGCCAGCACAGATACGCAGTATTTT
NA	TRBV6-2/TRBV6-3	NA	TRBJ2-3	CASSYISLPDTQYF	TGTGCCAGCAGTTACATCAGTTTACCAGATACGCAGTATTTT
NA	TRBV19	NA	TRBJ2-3	CASSIWASTDTQYF	TGTGCCAGTAGTATATGGGCTAGCACAGATACGCAGTATTTT
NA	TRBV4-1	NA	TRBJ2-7	CASSQAPGGDEQYF	TGCGCCAGCAGCCAAGCCCCAGGTGGTGACGAGCAGTACTTC
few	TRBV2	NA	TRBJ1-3	CASSEAKSGNTIYF	TGTGCCAGCAGTGAAGCGAAGTCTGGAAACACCATATATTTT
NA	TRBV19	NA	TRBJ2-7	CASRPGHGSYEQYF	TGTGCCAGTAGGCCGGGACACGGATCCTACGAGCAGTACTTC
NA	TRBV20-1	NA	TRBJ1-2	CSAPNYGYTF	TGCAGTGCGCCCAACTATGGCTACACCTTC
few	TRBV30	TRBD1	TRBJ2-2	CAWMEGQGRAGELFF	TGTGCCTGGATGGAGGGACAGGGAAGGGCCGGGGAGCTGTTTTTT
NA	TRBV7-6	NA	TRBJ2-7	CASRETGDSYEQYF	TGTGCCAGCAGGGAAACGGGGGACAGCTACGAGCAGTACTTC
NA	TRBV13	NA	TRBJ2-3	CASSGQTLTSTDTQYF	TGTGCCAGCAGCGGTCAGACTCTTACTAGCACAGATACGCAGTATTTT
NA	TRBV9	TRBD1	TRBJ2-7	CASSGGGTGARFEQYF	TGTGCCAGCAGCGGAGGTGGGACAGGGGCCCGGTTCGAGCAGTACTTC
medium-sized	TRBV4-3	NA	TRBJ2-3	CASSQDDRFTDTQYF	TGCGCCAGCAGCCAAGACGACAGGTTCACAGATACGCAGTATTTT
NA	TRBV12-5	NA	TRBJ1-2	CASGGIKKAGYGYTF	TGTGCTAGTGGGGGTATAAAAAAGGCTGGCTATGGCTACACCTTC
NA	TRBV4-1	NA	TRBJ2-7	CASSQNYEQYF	TGCGCCAGCAGCCAGAACTACGAGCAGTACTTC
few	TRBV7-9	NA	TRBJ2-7	CASSFASQYQSEQYF	TGTGCCAGCAGCTTCGCTTCACAGTATCAGTCCGAGCAGTACTTC
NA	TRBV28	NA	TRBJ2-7	CASSLRERNEQYF	TGTGCCAGCAGTTTAAGGGAAAGGAACGAGCAGTACTTC